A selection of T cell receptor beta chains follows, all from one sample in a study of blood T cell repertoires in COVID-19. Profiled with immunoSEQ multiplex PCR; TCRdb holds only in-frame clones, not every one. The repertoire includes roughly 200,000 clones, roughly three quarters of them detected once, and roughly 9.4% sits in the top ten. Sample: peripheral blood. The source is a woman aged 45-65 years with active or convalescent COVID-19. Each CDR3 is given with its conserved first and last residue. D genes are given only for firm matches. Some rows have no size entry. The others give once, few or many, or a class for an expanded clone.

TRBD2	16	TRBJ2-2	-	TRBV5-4	CASSQGLAGGVGELFF	TGTGCCAGCAGCCAAGGACTAGCGGGAGGGGTCGGGGAGCTGTTTTTT
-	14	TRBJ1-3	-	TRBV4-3	CASSRQGWGNTIYF	TGCGCCAGCAGCCGGCAGGGTTGGGGAAACACCATATATTTT
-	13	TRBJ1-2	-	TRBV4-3	CASSQDPVYGYTF	TGCGCCAGCAGCCAAGATCCAGTCTATGGCTACACCTTC
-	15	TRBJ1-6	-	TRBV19	CASSMTGPSSSPLHF	TGTGCCAGTAGTATGACAGGCCCATCTAGTTCACCCCTCCACTTT
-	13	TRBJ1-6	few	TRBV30	CAWSEQGTSALHF	TGTGCCTGGAGCGAACAGGGAACCTCGGCCCTCCACTTT
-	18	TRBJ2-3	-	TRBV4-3	CASSQDVAADTSTDTQYF	TGCGCCAGCAGCCAAGATGTTGCTGCAGACACTAGCACAGATACGCAGTATTTT
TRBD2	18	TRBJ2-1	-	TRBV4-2	CASSQDRTSGGSYNEQFF	TGTGCCAGCAGCCAAGATAGAACTAGCGGGGGGTCCTACAATGAGCAGTTCTTC
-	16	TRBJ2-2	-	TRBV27	CASSLPQGTFVGELFF	TGTGCCAGCAGTTTGCCACAGGGTACCTTCGTCGGGGAGCTGTTTTTT
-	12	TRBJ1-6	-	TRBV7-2	CASSSSNGALHF	TGTGCCAGCAGCAGTTCCAACGGGGCCCTCCACTTT
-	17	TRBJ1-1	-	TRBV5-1	CASSLRLYMEQHTEAFF	TGCGCCAGCAGCTTGAGGCTATATATGGAACAGCACACTGAAGCTTTCTTT
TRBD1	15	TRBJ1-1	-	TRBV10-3	CAISGIQGEDSEAFF	TGTGCCATCAGTGGGATACAGGGGGAGGATTCTGAAGCTTTCTTT
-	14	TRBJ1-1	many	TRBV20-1	CSASRGFMNTEAFF	TGCAGTGCTAGTCGGGGTTTCATGAACACTGAAGCTTTCTTT
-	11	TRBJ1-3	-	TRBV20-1	CSATSGNTIYF	TGCAGTGCTACTTCTGGAAACACCATATATTTT
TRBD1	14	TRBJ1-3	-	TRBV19	CASSRTGSGNTIYF	TGTGCCAGCTCTAGGACAGGGTCCGGAAACACCATATATTTT
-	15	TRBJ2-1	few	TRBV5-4	CASSLGPSAYNEQFF	TGTGCCAGCAGCTTGGGGCCTAGCGCGTACAATGAGCAGTTCTTC